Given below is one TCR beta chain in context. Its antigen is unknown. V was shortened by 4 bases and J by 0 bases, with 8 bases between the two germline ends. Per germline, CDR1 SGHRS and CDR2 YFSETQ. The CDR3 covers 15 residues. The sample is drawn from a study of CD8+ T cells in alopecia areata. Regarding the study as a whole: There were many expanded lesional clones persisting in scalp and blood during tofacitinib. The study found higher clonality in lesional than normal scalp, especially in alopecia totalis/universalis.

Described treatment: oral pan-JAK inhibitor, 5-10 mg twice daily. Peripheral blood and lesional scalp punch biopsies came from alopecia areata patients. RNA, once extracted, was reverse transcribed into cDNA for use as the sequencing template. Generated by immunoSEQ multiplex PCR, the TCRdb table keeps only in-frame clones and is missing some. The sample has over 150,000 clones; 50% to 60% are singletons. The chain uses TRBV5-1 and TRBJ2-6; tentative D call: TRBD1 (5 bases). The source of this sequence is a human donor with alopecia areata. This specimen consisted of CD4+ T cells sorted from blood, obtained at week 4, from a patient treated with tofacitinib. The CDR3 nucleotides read TGCGCCAGCAGCAGGGGCCCCTCTGGGGCCAACGTCCTGACTTTC. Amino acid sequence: CASSRGPSGANVLTF.